Sequencing of this T cell receptor beta chain was carried out in a study of cytomegalovirus exposure and HLA in healthy donors. Study overall: The Caucasian-associated ancestry cluster held roughly 84% of 398 genotyped donors. General study points: Most TCR sequences were seen very rarely across donors, but some public TCRs occurred in many. An observed cluster of highly shared sequence variants was recorded as a likely sequencing artifact. Information on immune exposure was restricted to one variable (CMV serostatus).

This clone was seen once. What it recognizes is unknown. Use of 60 Vbeta and 13 Jbeta primers characterized the PCR. Here immunoSEQ multiplex PCR was the method, and the copy in TCRdb shows in-frame clones only, minus some. The table has 200,000 to 250,000 clones, about 77% seen once. CDR1 and CDR2 from the germline V gene are MGHRA and YSYEKL. The CDR3 loop spans 15 amino acids. Trimming shortened V by 4 bases and J by 4 bases, and 16 bases separated the two germline ends. The receptor was isolated from a woman in her twenties or thirties in good health and CMV-seronegative. J is TRBJ1-2 and V is TRBV4-1, with unresolved D. Sequenced material: PBMCs. Here the CDR3 reads CASSLNQDISYGYTF. CDR3 DNA sequence: TGCGCCAGCAGCCTAAATCAGGATATTTCCTATGGCTACACCTTC.